These T cell receptor beta chains were read from a single sample in a study of T cell responses to AZD1222 COVID-19 vaccine. Generated by immunoSEQ multiplex PCR, the TCRdb table keeps only in-frame clones and is missing some. The sample has around 120,000 clones, 92% seen once. Source: peripheral blood, taken on day 0 of AZD1222 vaccination. These receptors all stem from an adult in good health. CDR3s include the opening cysteine and the closing phenylalanine or tryptophan. A D gene is named only where the DNA matches it firmly. Clone size appears in some rows only: once, few, many, or a class for an expanded clone.

TRBV4-3	-	TRBJ1-6	-	CASSQRSGPMERHLHF	TGCGCCAGCAGCCAACGTTCGGGGCCGATGGAGCGGCACCTCCACTTT
TRBV19	-	TRBJ2-3	once	CASSIAPSQDSTDTQYF	TGTGCCAGTAGTATAGCCCCTAGCCAGGACTCCACAGATACGCAGTATTTT
TRBV6-5	-	TRBJ2-1	-	CASSYRLQGGNEQFF	TGTGCCAGCAGTTACAGATTACAGGGGGGGAATGAGCAGTTCTTC
TRBV6-5	-	TRBJ2-7	-	CASRRGTGPYEQYF	TGTGCCAGCAGACGGGGTACAGGCCCGTACGAGCAGTACTTC
TRBV6-2/TRBV6-3	-	TRBJ1-6	-	CASSPVGADNSPLHF	TGTGCCAGCAGCCCTGTGGGGGCCGACAATTCACCCCTCCACTTT
TRBV11-2	TRBD2	TRBJ2-3	-	CASSSLAGGPPDTQYF	TGTGCCAGCAGCTCACTAGCGGGAGGGCCTCCTGATACGCAGTATTTT
TRBV4-1	-	TRBJ1-5	-	CASSPKIGGAPIHQPQHF	TGCGCCAGCAGCCCAAAGATCGGCGGGGCGCCGATTCACCAGCCCCAGCATTTT
TRBV7-9	-	TRBJ1-2	-	CASSLSGASYGYTF	TGTGCCAGCAGCTTGTCAGGGGCGAGCTATGGCTACACCTTC
TRBV7-8	-	TRBJ2-5	-	CASSLGLGAKETQYF	TGTGCCAGCAGCTTAGGACTAGGGGCGAAAGAGACCCAGTACTTC
TRBV18	TRBD1	TRBJ1-1	-	CASSQWQGEGEAFF	TGTGCCAGCTCTCAATGGCAGGGGGAGGGTGAAGCTTTCTTT
TRBV7-2	-	TRBJ2-7	-	CASSRNKEPILNLYEQYF	TGTGCCAGCAGCCGCAATAAGGAACCCATTTTGAACCTCTACGAGCAGTACTTC
TRBV6-2/TRBV6-3	-	TRBJ2-7	-	CASSRILREQYF	TGTGCCAGCAGTAGGATTTTACGGGAGCAGTACTTC
TRBV4-3	-	TRBJ2-3	-	CASSQESFGTDTQYF	TGCGCCAGCAGCCAAGAGTCGTTTGGCACAGATACGCAGTATTTT
TRBV19	-	TRBJ1-2	-	CASSPETPNYGYTF	TGTGCCAGTAGTCCCGAGACACCTAACTATGGCTACACCTTC
TRBV4-3	TRBD1	TRBJ1-5	few	CASSRDSQNQPQHF	TGCGCCAGCAGTCGGGACAGCCAGAATCAGCCCCAGCATTTT
TRBV27	-	TRBJ2-1	-	CASSPVNLEGGDEQFF	TGTGCCAGCAGCCCTGTAAACCTTGAAGGTGGGGATGAGCAGTTCTTC
TRBV5-1	-	TRBJ2-1	once	CASTLGRGGYNEQFF	TGCGCCAGCACCCTGGGCAGGGGAGGGTACAATGAGCAGTTCTTC
TRBV19	TRBD2	TRBJ2-7	few	CASSIWAGGPYEQYF	TGTGCCAGTAGTATCTGGGCGGGAGGGCCCTACGAGCAGTACTTC
TRBV4-1	-	TRBJ1-2	-	CASSQEPGTDGYTF	TGCGCCAGCAGCCAAGAGCCGGGTACAGATGGCTACACCTTC
TRBV5-4	TRBD2	TRBJ2-3	-	CASLTSGKTDTQYF	TGTGCCAGCCTTACTAGCGGGAAAACAGATACGCAGTATTTT
TRBV18	-	TRBJ1-5	-	CASSNQPQHF	TGTGCCAGCTCCAATCAGCCCCAGCATTTT
TRBV28	-	TRBJ1-2	-	CASRWTERDYGYTF	TGTGCCAGCAGGTGGACCGAAAGGGACTATGGCTACACCTTC
TRBV28	TRBD1	TRBJ1-6	few	CASSPFDRGVGNSPLHF	TGTGCCAGCAGTCCATTTGACAGGGGGGTGGGTAATTCACCCCTCCACTTT
TRBV9	-	TRBJ1-4	-	CASSVAYLPEKLFF	TGTGCCAGCAGCGTAGCTTACCTCCCGGAAAAACTGTTTTTT
TRBV19	-	TRBJ1-4	-	CASSPFGRGLGEKLFF	TGTGCCAGTAGCCCGTTCGGTAGGGGTCTCGGTGAAAAACTGTTTTTT
TRBV15	-	TRBJ2-6	-	CATSREGFGANVLTF	TGTGCCACCAGCAGAGAAGGTTTTGGGGCCAACGTCCTGACTTTC
TRBV6-6	-	TRBJ1-1	-	CASSYQNPSVAFF	TGTGCCAGCAGTTATCAGAATCCGAGTGTGGCTTTCTTT
TRBV6-5	-	TRBJ1-6	-	CASSYPGSPLHF	TGTGCCAGCAGTTACCCGGGTTCACCCCTCCACTTT
TRBV7-8	-	TRBJ2-1	-	CASRLRPNEQFF	TGTGCCAGCAGACTTCGGCCCAATGAGCAGTTCTTC
TRBV6-5	-	TRBJ1-2	-	CASLSNIQVNYGYTF	TGTGCCAGCCTATCGAATATACAGGTTAACTATGGCTACACCTTC
TRBV7-9	-	TRBJ2-3	-	CASSLELEDTQYF	TGTGCCAGCAGCTTAGAGTTGGAGGATACGCAGTATTTT
TRBV30	-	TRBJ2-6	-	CAWSSGANVLTF	TGTGCCTGGTCCTCTGGGGCCAACGTCCTGACTTTC
TRBV9	-	TRBJ2-7	once	CASSVDGWGYEQYF	TGTGCCAGCAGCGTAGATGGGTGGGGCTACGAGCAGTACTTC
TRBV10-3	-	TRBJ2-7	few	CATRANLNTYEQYF	TGTGCCACACGGGCCAATTTGAATACCTACGAGCAGTACTTC
TRBV7-9	-	TRBJ1-1	-	CASSLAGGLGEAFF	TGTGCCAGCAGCTTAGCCGGGGGGTTGGGTGAAGCTTTCTTT
TRBV6-5	-	TRBJ1-5	-	CASRPDRNQPQHF	TGTGCCAGCAGACCCGACAGGAATCAGCCCCAGCATTTT
TRBV15	TRBD1	TRBJ1-1	-	CATSSLQGKGSTEAFF	TGTGCCACCAGCAGCCTACAGGGGAAGGGAAGCACTGAAGCTTTCTTT
TRBV18	TRBD1	TRBJ1-4	-	CASSPAGQGWEKLFF	TGTGCCAGCTCACCCGCGGGACAGGGCTGGGAAAAACTGTTTTTT
TRBV30	-	TRBJ2-1	-	CGGERPQGYNEQFF	TGTGGGGGTGAACGGCCCCAAGGATACAATGAGCAGTTCTTC
TRBV9	-	TRBJ1-2	-	CASSYNLDRSPSGYTF	TGTGCCAGCAGCTATAACCTCGACAGGAGCCCTTCCGGCTACACCTTC
TRBV7-2	-	TRBJ1-2	-	CASSPLDRDLYGYTF	TGTGCCAGCAGCCCCTTGGACAGAGACCTCTATGGCTACACCTTC
TRBV7-6	-	TRBJ2-7	-	CASSLEKTYSYEQYF	TGTGCCAGCAGCTTAGAAAAGACGTATTCCTACGAGCAGTACTTC
TRBV2	-	TRBJ1-5	-	CARSAPGGNQPQHF	TGTGCCAGGTCCGCCCCGGGGGGAAATCAGCCCCAGCATTTT
TRBV7-2	-	TRBJ2-1	-	CASSYRVNEQFF	TGTGCCAGCAGCTACAGGGTGAATGAGCAGTTCTTC
TRBV18	-	TRBJ2-6	-	CASSPRAGFSGANVLTF	TGTGCCAGCTCACCACGGGCAGGCTTCTCTGGGGCCAACGTCCTGACTTTC
TRBV12-1	-	TRBJ2-3	-	CATPRNSARGDTQYF	TGTGCCACCCCTCGGAACTCGGCCCGGGGAGATACGCAGTATTTT
TRBV6-4	-	TRBJ2-1	few	CASSRASGTGYNEQFF	TGTGCCAGCAGCCGAGCTTCCGGGACGGGCTACAATGAGCAGTTCTTC
TRBV14	-	TRBJ1-1	-	CASSQGQRRDTEAFF	TGTGCCAGCAGCCAAGGGCAGAGACGGGACACTGAAGCTTTCTTT